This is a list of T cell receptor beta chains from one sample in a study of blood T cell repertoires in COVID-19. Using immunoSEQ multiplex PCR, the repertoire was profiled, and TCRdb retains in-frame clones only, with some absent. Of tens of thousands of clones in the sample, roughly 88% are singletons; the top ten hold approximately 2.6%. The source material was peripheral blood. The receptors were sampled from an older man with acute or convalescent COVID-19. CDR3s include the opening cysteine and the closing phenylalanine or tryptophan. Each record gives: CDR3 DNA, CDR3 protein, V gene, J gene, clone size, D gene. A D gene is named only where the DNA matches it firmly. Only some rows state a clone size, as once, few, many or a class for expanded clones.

TGTGCCAGCAGCTTAGGGGGCCGTGGGACAGGGGTTTTCCTAGGCACTGAAGCTTTCTTT,CASSLGGRGTGVFLGTEAFF,TRBV7-8,TRBJ1-1,.,TRBD1
TGTGCCAGCAGCTTGACGTCTAGCGGGGGGGTGAGCTCCTACAATGAGCAGTTCTTC,CASSLTSSGGVSSYNEQFF,TRBV5-6,TRBJ2-1,.,TRBD2
TGTGCCAGCAGCTCGAACTCAGGGAGGGCCTTC,CASSSNSGRAF,TRBV7-9,TRBJ1-2,.,.
TGTGCCAGCAGCTTTGGACTCTCGAGCTCCTACAATGAGCAGTTCTTC,CASSFGLSSSYNEQFF,TRBV7-9,TRBJ2-1,.,.
TGTGCCAGTACCCTCACTTGGGCCAACGTCCTGACTTTC,CASTLTWANVLTF,TRBV19,TRBJ2-6,.,.
TGTGCCAGCAGCTTAGGTGACAGAAACTACGAGCAGTACTTC,CASSLGDRNYEQYF,TRBV7-9,TRBJ2-7,few,.
TGTGCCAGTAGTATGGGCCCCGAGACCAATCCGCCCCAGCATTTT,CASSMGPETNPPQHF,TRBV19,TRBJ1-5,.,.
TGTGCCAGTAGGACAGGGCCCAATCAGCCCCAGCATTTT,CASRTGPNQPQHF,TRBV19,TRBJ1-5,.,TRBD1
TGTGCCAGCAGTCTCAAGCCGGGACAGGGTTCTCAGCCCCAGCATTTT,CASSLKPGQGSQPQHF,TRBV6-2/TRBV6-3,TRBJ1-5,few,TRBD1
TGTGCCAGTAGTGCAACGGGACAGCCGAACAATGAGCAGTTCTTC,CASSATGQPNNEQFF,TRBV19,TRBJ2-1,.,TRBD1
TGTGCCAGCAGTGAAGCGAGCACAGGGTATCAGCCCCAGCATTTT,CASSEASTGYQPQHF,TRBV6-1,TRBJ1-5,.,.
TGTGCCAGCAGCGTCGGACTAGCGGGGTACAATGAGCAGTTCTTC,CASSVGLAGYNEQFF,TRBV9,TRBJ2-1,.,TRBD2
TGTGCCAGCAGCTTAGGTCCCGATCAGCCCCAGCATTTT,CASSLGPDQPQHF,TRBV7-6,TRBJ1-5,few,.
TGTGCCAGCAGGCAGTCGGGTCTTACTAATGAAAAACTGTTTTTT,CASRQSGLTNEKLFF,TRBV25-1,TRBJ1-4,.,.
TGTGCCAGCAGCTTAGCGCGAGGGCAAGAGACCCAGTACTTC,CASSLARGQETQYF,TRBV7-2,TRBJ2-5,.,.
TGTGCCAGTAGTCACAGGGTGAGGAATTCACCCCTCCACTTT,CASSHRVRNSPLHF,TRBV19,TRBJ1-6,.,.
TGTGCCAGCAGATCAAGGGGGGGGGCTACAGATACGCAGTATTTT,CASRSRGGATDTQYF,TRBV11-2,TRBJ2-3,.,.
TGTGCCAGCAGCCAAGATTGGGGGGTAAATTCACCCCTCCACTTT,CASSQDWGVNSPLHF,TRBV4-2,TRBJ1-6,.,.
TGTGCCAGTAGTATAAAGGTCGGGGATCAGCCCCAGCATTTT,CASSIKVGDQPQHF,TRBV19,TRBJ1-5,.,.
TGTGCCAGCAGTCGAGGAGGAATTAGCAATCAGCCCCAGCATTTT,CASSRGGISNQPQHF,TRBV11-2,TRBJ1-5,.,.
TGTGCCAGTAGGCCAGGGGGTGTCCAAGAGACCCAGTACTTC,CASRPGGVQETQYF,TRBV19,TRBJ2-5,once,TRBD1
TGTGCCAGCAGTTCATCAGGGAACGAGCAGTTCTTC,CASSSSGNEQFF,TRBV6-6,TRBJ2-1,.,.
TGTGCCAGCAGCGGCTGGGGGACAGGGATCGGCAATGAGCAGTTCTTC,CASSGWGTGIGNEQFF,TRBV5-5,TRBJ2-1,few,TRBD1
TGTGCCAGCAGGGGGACAGGAGAAAATTCACCCCTCCACTTT,CASRGTGENSPLHF,TRBV6-5,TRBJ1-6,.,TRBD1
TGCGCCAGCAGCTTGGGGGGACAGGGCCCCCTCGAGCAGTACTTC,CASSLGGQGPLEQYF,TRBV5-1,TRBJ2-7,.,TRBD1
TGTGCCACCAGTGAGGCAGGGGGCTTAGATACGCAGTATTTT,CATSEAGGLDTQYF,TRBV24-1,TRBJ2-3,.,TRBD1
TGTGCCAGCAGTTTAGTAGCGCCCTCCAGGGGAGAGCAGTACTTC,CASSLVAPSRGEQYF,TRBV27,TRBJ2-7,.,.
TGTGCCAGCAGCCAAGATCTAGAGACCCAGTACTTC,CASSQDLETQYF,TRBV3-1/TRBV3-2,TRBJ2-5,.,.
TGCGCCAGCAGTTTACCTCCCCAGACAGGGTACGGCACAGATACGCAGTATTTT,CASSLPPQTGYGTDTQYF,TRBV5-1,TRBJ2-3,.,TRBD1
TGTGCCAGCAGTTACGGTGGGGGGGACCAAGAGACCCAGTACTTC,CASSYGGGDQETQYF,TRBV6-5,TRBJ2-5,.,TRBD2
TGTGCCAGCAGCTTACCTCCTTCCTACGAGCAGTACTTC,CASSLPPSYEQYF,TRBV11-3,TRBJ2-7,.,.
TGTGCCAGCAGCCCCACCGGGACAGGGCCCCCGGTTCAGTACTTC,CASSPTGTGPPVQYF,TRBV11-3,TRBJ2-4,few,TRBD1
TGTGCCAGCAGCAGGGGAGGCACCGGGGAGCTGTTTTTT,CASSRGGTGELFF,TRBV9,TRBJ2-2,.,.
TGTGCCAGCAACAAGGGGGGGCCTAATGAAAAACTGTTTTTT,CASNKGGPNEKLFF,TRBV9,TRBJ1-4,.,.
TGTGCCAGCAGTGAATCTGGGACAGACTACTACGAGCAGTACTTC,CASSESGTDYYEQYF,TRBV2,TRBJ2-7,.,TRBD1
TGTGCCAGCAGCTTATTACAAGGGGCGGCTGAAGCTTTCTTT,CASSLLQGAAEAFF,TRBV7-8,TRBJ1-1,.,.
TGTGCCAGCAGCCCAAGAAAGGGGAAGGGCCAAGAGACCCAGTACTTC,CASSPRKGKGQETQYF,TRBV3-1/TRBV3-2,TRBJ2-5,.,.
TGTGCCAGTAAGCCGGGGTCAGGTGGGGCCAACGTCCTGACTTTC,CASKPGSGGANVLTF,TRBV19,TRBJ2-6,.,.
TGTGCCAGTAGCTCAGCGGGGGGCGCGGATACGCAGTATTTT,CASSSAGGADTQYF,TRBV19,TRBJ2-3,.,TRBD2
TGTGCCAGCAGAGTCGGACAGTACTATGGCTACACCTTC,CASRVGQYYGYTF,TRBV6-5,TRBJ1-2,.,.
TGTGCCAGCAGCTTTATACTACCCAGCACAGATACGCAGTATTTT,CASSFILPSTDTQYF,TRBV5-6,TRBJ2-3,.,.
TGTGCCAGCAGCGTAGGGTCTAGGGGGCCCCATGAGCAGTTCTTC,CASSVGSRGPHEQFF,TRBV9,TRBJ2-1,.,TRBD1
TGTGCCAGCAGGAGGGTTTTCCTCACCGGGGAGCTGTTTTTT,CASRRVFLTGELFF,TRBV2,TRBJ2-2,.,.
TGTGCCAGCAGCTTATGGGCGGGGGATGAAAAACTGTTTTTT,CASSLWAGDEKLFF,TRBV7-9,TRBJ1-4,.,.
TGTGCCAGCAGCTCAGACAGGTCCAGCTCCTATAATTCACCCCTCCACTTT,CASSSDRSSSYNSPLHF,TRBV7-8,TRBJ1-6,.,.
TGTGCCACCAGCAAAACAGGGTACGAGCAGTACTTC,CATSKTGYEQYF,TRBV15,TRBJ2-7,.,.
TGTGCCAGTGCCCAAACAGGGGCGGATACGCAGTATTTT,CASAQTGADTQYF,TRBV19,TRBJ2-3,.,TRBD1
TGTGCCAGCAGCCCTCAGGGGGATTGGGCCGGGCCCCCGTTCTTC,CASSPQGDWAGPPFF,TRBV5-6,TRBJ2-1,.,TRBD1
TGTGCCAGCAGCCCTTCAGGGGGTAATGAAAAACTGTTTTTT,CASSPSGGNEKLFF,TRBV7-3,TRBJ1-4,.,TRBD1
TGTGCCAGCAGTGGGGGACAGCTGAACACTGAAGCTTTCTTT,CASSGGQLNTEAFF,TRBV6-6,TRBJ1-1,.,TRBD1
TGTGCCAGCAGGTTTTCTAACACCGGGGAGCTGTTTTTT,CASRFSNTGELFF,TRBV11-3,TRBJ2-2,.,.
TGTGCCAGTAGCTTGGGACAGGAGAGTATCTATGGCTACACCTTC,CASSLGQESIYGYTF,TRBV19,TRBJ1-2,.,TRBD1
TGTGCCAGCAGCACAGGACAGGGGGCGGCGGGCTACACCTTC,CASSTGQGAAGYTF,TRBV7-6,TRBJ1-2,.,TRBD1
TGTGCCAGCAGCTTACTTGGGACTAGATCGCATGAGCAGTTCTTC,CASSLLGTRSHEQFF,TRBV7-8,TRBJ2-1,.,TRBD2
TGTGCCAGCATACTAGGACAGGGAATTTTCAATGAGCAGTTCTTC,CASILGQGIFNEQFF,TRBV7-2,TRBJ2-1,.,TRBD1
TGTGCCAGCAGTGACAGGGGGTTCTATGGCTACACCTTC,CASSDRGFYGYTF,TRBV25-1,TRBJ1-2,.,TRBD1